This is a list of T cell receptor beta chains from one sample in a study of blood T cell repertoires in COVID-19. Using immunoSEQ multiplex PCR, the repertoire was profiled, and TCRdb retains in-frame clones only, with some absent. This sample has roughly 53,000 clones, with around 84% found just once. The sequencing sample was made of peripheral blood. These receptors came from a man aged 50-59 years with acute or convalescent COVID-19. The CDR3 runs from the conserved cysteine through the conserved F or W. Fields, in order: D gene, J gene, V gene, clone size, CDR3 protein, CDR3 DNA. D genes are given only for firm matches. Clone size is not always given. Where it is, it says once, few, many or a class for expanded clones.

TRBD2 | TRBJ2-3 | TRBV7-8 | few | CASSTWDYSSTDTQYF | TGTGCCAGCAGCACCTGGGACTACTCTAGCACAGATACGCAGTATTTT
- | TRBJ2-7 | TRBV7-9 | - | CASSSNYPYEQYF | TGTGCCAGCAGCTCGAACTACCCCTACGAGCAGTACTTC
- | TRBJ1-6 | TRBV7-9 | once | CASSSTMGGTLHF | TGTGCCAGCAGCTCCACCATGGGAGGAACCCTCCACTTT
- | TRBJ2-7 | TRBV7-6 | - | CASSLVYEQYF | TGTGCCAGCAGCTTAGTATACGAGCAGTACTTC
- | TRBJ2-3 | TRBV5-1 | - | CASSLVSMADTQYF | TGCGCCAGCAGCTTGGTATCTATGGCAGATACGCAGTATTTT
TRBD1 | TRBJ1-3 | TRBV5-6 | - | CASRDWTGRSGNTIYF | TGTGCCAGCAGGGATTGGACAGGTCGCTCTGGAAACACCATATATTTT
TRBD1 | TRBJ2-7 | TRBV27 | - | CASSLGQGNEQYF | TGTGCCAGCAGTTTGGGACAGGGCAACGAGCAGTACTTC
TRBD2 | TRBJ2-7 | TRBV2 | - | CASSVLAPSYEQYF | TGTGCCAGCAGTGTACTAGCGCCGTCCTACGAGCAGTACTTC
TRBD1 | TRBJ1-4 | TRBV5-5 | - | CASSRSGQLTNEKLFF | TGTGCCAGCAGCCGTTCGGGACAGCTCACTAATGAAAAACTGTTTTTT
- | TRBJ2-5 | TRBV9 | few | CASSVAPQRETQYF | TGTGCCAGCAGCGTAGCACCCCAGCGGGAGACCCAGTACTTC
TRBD1 | TRBJ2-3 | TRBV2 | - | CASSLDRVGGDTQYF | TGTGCCAGCAGCCTAGACAGGGTAGGAGGAGATACGCAGTATTTT
- | TRBJ2-1 | TRBV4-2 | - | CASSQVPENEQFF | TGTGCCAGCAGCCAAGTCCCGGAGAATGAGCAGTTCTTC
- | TRBJ2-4 | TRBV5-1 | once | CASSPGRVLAKNIQYF | TGCGCCAGCAGCCCTGGCCGGGTCCTAGCCAAAAACATTCAGTACTTC
TRBD2 | TRBJ2-2 | TRBV6-2/TRBV6-3 | once | CASSYSPLAGGPGGELFF | TGTGCCAGCAGTTACTCCCCTCTAGCGGGGGGGCCAGGCGGGGAGCTGTTTTTT
- | TRBJ2-1 | TRBV7-8 | once | CASSLAPWVRGEQFF | TGTGCCAGCAGCTTAGCGCCATGGGTTCGGGGTGAGCAGTTCTTC
- | TRBJ2-5 | TRBV7-8 | - | CASSLARGPQETQYF | TGTGCCAGCAGCTTAGCGCGGGGTCCCCAAGAGACCCAGTACTTC
TRBD2 | TRBJ2-1 | TRBV5-1 | - | CASSLVAGAHNEQFF | TGCGCCAGCAGCTTGGTAGCGGGAGCACACAATGAGCAGTTCTTC
TRBD2 | TRBJ2-1 | TRBV3-1/TRBV3-2 | - | CASRQERLAGLNEQFF | TGTGCCAGCCGCCAAGAGAGGCTAGCGGGTCTCAATGAGCAGTTCTTC
TRBD1 | TRBJ2-5 | TRBV5-6 | - | CASSLAQGATEETQYF | TGTGCCAGCAGCTTGGCACAGGGGGCCACCGAAGAGACCCAGTACTTC
TRBD2 | TRBJ2-1 | TRBV5-1 | once | CASSTAGTSGMNEQFF | TGCGCCAGCAGCACGGCCGGGACTAGCGGGATGAATGAGCAGTTCTTC
- | TRBJ2-2 | TRBV6-6 | - | CASSSTPGGELFF | TGTGCCAGCAGTTCGACTCCGGGCGGGGAGCTGTTTTTT
TRBD1 | TRBJ1-1 | TRBV11-2 | - | CASSFFGQGGTEAFF | TGTGCCAGCAGCTTCTTCGGACAGGGGGGAACTGAAGCTTTCTTT
- | TRBJ2-6 | TRBV29-1 | - | CSVASGGPSGANVLTF | TGCAGCGTTGCGAGTGGGGGCCCCTCGGGGGCCAACGTCCTGACTTTC
- | TRBJ1-2 | TRBV24-1 | - | CATSDLQDYGYTF | TGTGCCACCAGTGATTTGCAGGACTATGGCTACACCTTC
TRBD2 | TRBJ2-3 | TRBV11-2 | - | CASSLGTSGVTDTQYF | TGTGCCAGCAGCTTAGGGACTAGCGGCGTCACAGATACGCAGTATTTT
- | TRBJ1-3 | TRBV5-1 | few | CASSFTGVTSGNTIYF | TGCGCCAGCAGCTTTACCGGGGTAACCTCTGGAAACACCATATATTTT
- | TRBJ1-2 | TRBV28 | once | CASSLGRTNYGYTF | TGTGCCAGCAGTTTGGGCCGAACTAACTATGGCTACACCTTC
- | TRBJ2-5 | TRBV21-1 | - | CASSKGGTSGGRETQYF | TGTGCCAGCAGCAAAGGAGGGACTAGCGGGGGGCGGGAGACCCAGTACTTC
- | TRBJ1-4 | TRBV4-1 | - | CASRPAGDFEKLFF | TGCGCCAGCAGACCGGCCGGGGACTTTGAAAAACTGTTTTTT
- | TRBJ1-2 | TRBV18 | - | CASSPRPQGYGYTF | TGTGCCAGCTCACCTCGGCCCCAGGGTTATGGCTACACCTTC
- | TRBJ2-2 | TRBV28 | once | CASRAGIFTGELFF | TGTGCCAGCAGGGCGGGAATATTCACCGGGGAGCTGTTTTTT
- | TRBJ1-6 | TRBV4-1 | - | CASSQATGRYNSPLHF | TGCGCCAGCAGCCAAGCGACAGGACGTTATAATTCACCCCTCCACTTT
- | TRBJ1-3 | TRBV27 | few | CASKPAGVRSGNTIYF | TGTGCCAGCAAGCCCGCCGGGGTCAGGTCTGGAAACACCATATATTTT
- | TRBJ2-2 | TRBV27 | - | CASSYGSGTGELFF | TGTGCCAGCAGTTACGGGTCGGGCACCGGGGAGCTGTTTTTT
TRBD2 | TRBJ2-5 | TRBV5-6 | - | CASSLAGLAGTPQETQYF | TGTGCCAGCAGCTTGGCCGGACTAGCGGGAACTCCCCAAGAGACCCAGTACTTC
- | TRBJ1-1 | TRBV24-1 | once | CATEQGRAFF | TGTGCCACCGAGCAGGGGAGAGCTTTCTTT
- | TRBJ2-5 | TRBV3-1/TRBV3-2 | - | CASSQLGHAQETQYF | TGTGCCAGCAGCCAGTTGGGACACGCACAAGAGACCCAGTACTTC
- | TRBJ2-5 | TRBV5-5 | - | CASSLASGSQETQYF | TGTGCCAGCAGCTTGGCATCGGGTTCCCAAGAGACCCAGTACTTC
- | TRBJ1-5 | TRBV5-1 | - | CASSLGGGENQPQHF | TGCGCCAGCAGCTTGGGTGGAGGGGAGAACCAGCCCCAGCATTTT
TRBD2 | TRBJ2-3 | TRBV2 | - | CASLLAGGTDTQYF | TGTGCCAGCTTACTAGCGGGAGGAACAGATACGCAGTATTTT
TRBD2 | TRBJ2-1 | TRBV29-1 | - | CSVDPPASGGYNEQFF | TGCAGCGTTGACCCTCCCGCTAGCGGGGGGTACAATGAGCAGTTCTTC
TRBD1 | TRBJ1-2 | TRBV5-1 | - | CASSPPDRRPYGYTF | TGCGCCAGCAGCCCCCCGGACAGGCGCCCCTATGGCTACACCTTC
- | TRBJ1-5 | TRBV19 | - | CASTRTGKHSNQPQHF | TGTGCCAGTACCCGGACGGGAAAACATAGCAATCAGCCCCAGCATTTT
TRBD1 | TRBJ2-3 | TRBV10-1 | few | CASSGAQGQLSTDTQYF | TGCGCCAGCAGTGGAGCCCAGGGACAGCTATCCACAGATACGCAGTATTTT
TRBD2 | TRBJ2-7 | TRBV6-6 | - | CASIGTSTYEQYF | TGTGCCAGCATAGGGACTAGTACCTACGAGCAGTACTTC
- | TRBJ1-6 | TRBV4-1 | once | CASSQGAGIGSPLHF | TGCGCCAGCAGCCAAGGCGCAGGTATCGGTTCACCCCTCCACTTT
- | TRBJ2-7 | TRBV2 | - | CASRQTYEQYF | TGTGCCAGCAGGCAGACCTACGAGCAGTACTTC